These 5 T cell receptor beta chains originate from one sample sequenced in a study of blood T cell repertoires in COVID-19. The data were produced by immunoSEQ multiplex PCR, yet TCRdb's version contains in-frame clones alone and is incomplete. The sample has under 400,000 clones; 85% to 90% are singletons. The material sequenced was peripheral blood. The receptors stem from a woman aged 30 to 39 with COVID-19, enrolled during active disease.

CDR3 nucleotides: TGTGCCAGCAGTGAAGCGCGTGTGGGGCGGTGGAATCAGCCCCAGCATTTT. Translated: CASSEARVGRWNQPQHF. The chain employs TRBV2 and TRBJ1-5, with D possibly TRBD1 on 5 matching bases. Germline-derived CDR1 and CDR2 are SNHLY and FYNNEI. This CDR3 has 17 residues. The ends were cut back, 0 bases at V and 4 bases at J, with 16 bases in the middle.

V and J are TRBV5-4 and TRBJ1-2; maybe TRBD1 (6 bases). V shed 10 bases and J shed 2 bases, with 18 bases lying between them. The CDR3 loop spans 14 amino acids. Germline V gene sequence: CDR1 SGHNT, CDR2 YYREEE (reference sequence). The CDR3 spells CAGYRDKKNYGYTF. The DNA of the CDR3 is TGTGCCGGGTATAGGGACAAGAAAAACTATGGCTACACCTTC.

This clone has a count of ten or more. At the DNA level, this CDR3 is encoded by other sequences in the same sample as well. The chain carries TRBV7-2 and TRBJ1-2, with D unclear. Trimming cost V 1 base and J 2 bases, with 5 bases left between them. Germline V gives CDR1 SGHTA, CDR2 FQGNSA. The CDR3 consists of 13 residues. The CDR3 sequence is CASSLDNNYGYTF. CDR3 sequence (DNA): TGTGCCAGCAGCTTAGACAACAACTATGGCTACACCTTC. Full variable domain (missing parts from reference TRBV7-2 and TRBJ1-2): GAGVSQSPSNKVTEKGKDVELRCDPISGHTALYWYRQSLGQGLEFLIYFQGNSAPDKSGLPSDRFSAERTGGSVSTLTIQRTQQEDSAVYLCASSLDNNYGYTFGSGTRLTVV.

This rearrangement joins TRBV6-5 to TRBJ2-5; maybe TRBD1 (6 bases). The CDR3 covers 15 residues. V dropped 1 base and J dropped 2 bases, with 11 bases sitting between them. Germline V lookup: CDR1 MNHEY, CDR2 SVGAGI. The CDR3 nucleotides are TGTGCCAGCAGTTACTGGCAGGGGTCACAAGAGACCCAGTACTTC. It encodes CASSYWQGSQETQYF.

This clone showed up just once. The J gene is TRBJ2-7, the V gene TRBV4-1, with TRBD1 matching 8 bases. Germline CDR1 reads MGHRA; CDR2 reads YSYEKL. V lost 0 bases, J lost 3 bases, and 16 bases stayed unmatched. This CDR3 contains 19 residues. The DNA of the CDR3 is TGCGCCAGCAGCCAAGACCTTAGGCCCCGGACAGGGACGGTCTACGAGCAGTACTTC. Its translation is CASSQDLRPRTGTVYEQYF.